Listed here are 22 T cell receptor beta chains from one sample, sequenced in a study of control samples from healthy donors and cancer patients. Assay used: immunoSEQ multiplex PCR; TCRdb lists only in-frame clones, some missing. The repertoire consists of fewer than 200,000 clones, with over 85% occurring once and the leading ten covering roughly 1.5%. The sample was blood. Source of these receptors: a man between 18 and 35 years old in good health.

The chain combines TRBV20-1 with TRBJ2-2; unclear D gene. Germline V CDR1 and CDR2: DFQATT, SNEGSKA (reference sequence). The CDR3 sequence is 11 residues long. V was clipped by 6 bases and J by 2 bases, with 4 bases between them. Written as DNA, the CDR3 is TGCAGTGCCCTCAACACCGGGGAGCTGTTTTTT. Amino acids: CSALNTGELFF.

CDR3 in amino acids: CAIRPQGGKTGANVLTF. The CDR3 DNA follows: TGTGCCATCAGGCCACAGGGGGGAAAGACTGGGGCCAACGTCCTGACTTTC. This chain uses TRBV10-3 with TRBJ2-6, with 8 bases that match TRBD1. This CDR3 contains 17 residues. Trimming cost V 6 bases and J 2 bases; bases outside gene matches: 9. Germline CDR1 ENHRY, CDR2 SYGVKD.

The V gene is TRBV6-5, the J gene TRBJ2-3; D is ambiguous. The CDR3 consists of 16 residues. The germline V gene encodes CDR1 MNHEY and CDR2 SVGAGI. The ends were cut back, 4 bases at V and 0 bases at J, with 14 bases in the middle. In nucleotides, the CDR3 is TGTGCCAGCAGTTCGACACCAAACCCGAGCACAGATACGCAGTATTTT. Protein: CASSSTPNPSTDTQYF.

The V gene is TRBV18, the J gene TRBJ2-7; TRBD2 matches at 7 bases. CDR1 is KGHSH and CDR2 is LQKENI in the germline V gene. CDR3 length: 15 residues. Trimming removed 6 bases from V and 6 bases from J; junction bases left unmatched: 14. The CDR3 DNA reads TGTGCCAGCTCCCCGGAGGGGAGGGCCCTCGGCGAGCAGTACTTC. Amino acids: CASSPEGRALGEQYF.

This chain connects TRBV15 to TRBJ2-3; 9 positions match TRBD2. Germline V gene lookup returns CDR1 LNHNV and CDR2 YYDKDF (reference sequence). This CDR3 contains 19 residues. J was trimmed by 3 bases and V by 0 bases; bases with no gene match: 13. CDR3 DNA: TGTGCCACCAGCAGAGATTGGGTGCCTAGCGGGGAATCGACAGATACGCAGTATTTT. Its translation is CATSRDWVPSGESTDTQYF.

The V call is TRBV4-1, the J call TRBJ1-2; D call uncertain. Between the trimmed V and J ends, which lost 0 bases and 2 bases, there was a span of 10 bases. Germline V gives CDR1 MGHRA, CDR2 YSYEKL. The CDR3 consists of 15 residues. CDR3 nucleotide sequence: TGCGCCAGCAGCCAAGAAACTGGAGAGAACTATGGCTACACCTTC. This translates into CASSQETGENYGYTF.

This rearrangement joins TRBV24-1 to TRBJ2-3; D gene ambiguous. Trimming shortened V by 1 base and J by 0 bases, and 10 bases separated the two germline ends. CDR1 and CDR2 from the germline V gene are KGHDR and SFDVKD. The CDR3 spans 16 residues. CDR3 nucleotides: TGTGCCACCAGTGATTTCTCCTCCTTTAGCACAGATACGCAGTATTTT. Translated, it gives CATSDFSSFSTDTQYF.

This sequence joins TRBV20-1 and TRBJ2-5; D gene unclear. CDR3 length equals 13 residues. With 3 bases removed from V and 5 bases from J, the gap between germline ends came to 13 bases. Germline CDR1 reads DFQATT; CDR2 reads SNEGSKA (reference sequence). This chain's CDR3 is CSASKGSHETQYF. Here the CDR3 DNA reads TGCAGTGCTAGTAAAGGGTCGCACGAGACCCAGTACTTC.

This clone was picked up one time. The V and J genes are TRBV4-1 and TRBJ2-1; D not resolved. V was clipped by 0 bases and J by 5 bases, with 8 bases between them. CDR3 length equals 14 residues. The V gene's germline CDR1 is MGHRA and CDR2 YSYEKL. The CDR3 DNA follows: TGCGCCAGCAGCCAAGAATGGATTAACAATGAGCAGTTCTTC. Its translation is CASSQEWINNEQFF.

The chain couples TRBV15 to TRBJ1-5, with 7 bases that match TRBD1. The J segment lost 3 bases and the V segment lost 3 bases, leaving 8 bases of the junction unmatched. This CDR3 contains 16 residues. CDR1 is LNHNV, CDR2 YYDKDF, per germline (reference sequence). The CDR3 region has the DNA TGTGCCACCAGCAGCGTAAAGACAGGGATCAATCAGCCCCAGCATTTT. Translating it yields CATSSVKTGINQPQHF.

This chain joins TRBV5-1 and TRBJ1-2; the match to TRBD1 covers 10 bases. Germline loops: CDR1 SGHRS, CDR2 YFSETQ. Trimming took 4 bases from V and 6 from J; bases not matched to a gene: 3. This CDR3 region has 13 residues. The CDR3 protein is CASSLGQGNGYTF. In nucleotides, the CDR3 is TGCGCCAGCAGCCTGGGACAGGGGAATGGCTACACCTTC.

The V and J genes are TRBV2 and TRBJ1-6; a possible D gene is TRBD1 (5 bases). The V end lost 10 bases, the J end lost 8 bases, and 15 bases lay between the germline ends. The CDR3 runs 13 residues. Germline V gene sequence: CDR1 SNHLY, CDR2 FYNNEI. CDR3 nucleotide sequence: TGTGCCACCGCTGGACATCAGGATTCACCCCTCCACTTT. Protein sequence: CATAGHQDSPLHF. Filled out from reference TRBV2 and TRBJ1-6, the complete variable domain reads EPEVTQTPSHQVTQMGQEVILRCVPISNHLYFYWYRQILGQKVEFLVSFYNNEISEKSEIFDDQFSVERPDGSNFTLKIRSTKLEDSAMYFCATAGHQDSPLHFGNGTRLTVT.

The gene calls are TRBV4-1 and TRBJ1-3, with D possibly matching TRBD1 (5 bases). With 0 bases removed from V and 8 bases from J, the gap between germline ends came to 11 bases. Germline CDR1 is MGHRA and CDR2 is YSYEKL. This CDR3 region has 14 residues. The CDR3 loop reads CASSQEAGRDTIYF. CDR3 DNA sequence: TGCGCCAGCAGCCAAGAGGCAGGGCGGGACACCATATATTTT.

CDR3 region: CASKTSGGTYNEQFF. In DNA, the CDR3 is TGTGCCAGCAAAACTAGCGGGGGGACTTACAATGAGCAGTTCTTC. The J gene is TRBJ2-1, the V gene TRBV11-2; 12 bases agree with TRBD2. V lost 7 bases to trimming and J lost 4 bases; unmatched junction nucleotides: 5. CDR1 is SGHAT and CDR2 is FQNNGV in the germline V gene. The CDR3 covers 15 residues.

The J gene is TRBJ2-1, the V gene TRBV5-1; 8 nucleotides agree with TRBD2. The CDR3 length is 15 residues. CDR1 is SGHRS and CDR2 is YFSETQ in the germline V gene. V was pared by 4 bases and J by 10 bases, with 13 bases of the junction left unmatched. The CDR3 DNA is TGCGCCAGCAGCATGGGATCGGGGGGGCCGGGCGAGCAGTTCTTC. It is translated as CASSMGSGGPGEQFF.

The chain links TRBV27 to TRBJ1-4; 7 nucleotides line up with TRBD1. This CDR3 has 15 amino acids. Germline CDR1 is MNHEY and CDR2 is SMNVEV (reference sequence). The junction had 3 bases not matched to a gene; V was cut back by 4 bases and J by 1 base. The CDR3 DNA reads as TGTGCCAGCAGTTCCTACAGGGGAACTAATGAAAAACTGTTTTTT. It codes for CASSSYRGTNEKLFF.

Concerning this clone itself: The junction differs from germline at one of its ends, possibly a read error. The CDR3 DNA follows: TGTGCCAGCTCAACCCCGGGCGAGTACGAATTGATCTTC. It is translated as CASSTPGEYELIF. This sequence joins TRBV18 and TRBJ2-7; unclear D gene. There are 13 residues in the CDR3. Germline CDR1 reads KGHSH; CDR2 reads LQKENI.

The rearrangement links TRBV10-3 to TRBJ1-6, with D tentatively TRBD1 (5 bases). In germline, CDR1 is ENHRY, CDR2 SYGVKD. The CDR3 sequence is 16 residues long. The V gene lost 6 bases and the J gene lost 5 bases, with 17 bases spanning the gap. CDR3 DNA sequence: TGTGCCATCAGAGGGGAGGGCCGGGTTGATAATTCACCCCTCCACTTT. Amino acids: CAIRGEGRVDNSPLHF.

V is TRBV18 and J is TRBJ2-3; 14 nucleotides agree with TRBD2. With V trimmed by 3 bases and J by 1 base, 0 bases remained unmatched. Germline CDR1 reads KGHSH; CDR2 reads LQKENI. There are 16 residues in the CDR3. In nucleotides, the CDR3 is TGTGCCAGCTCACCGGGACTAGCGGGGGGCACAGATACGCAGTATTTT. This gives the protein CASSPGLAGGTDTQYF.

The chain links TRBV30 to TRBJ1-2; D is unclear. Germline V gene sequence: CDR1 GTSNPN, CDR2 SVGIG (reference sequence). This CDR3 has 12 residues. Trimming took off 0 bases at V and 3 bases at J, with 5 bases between the two ends. The CDR3 sequence is CAWSVPDYGYTF. CDR3 nucleotides: TGTGCCTGGAGTGTACCAGACTATGGCTACACCTTC.

The V gene is TRBV12-3 or TRBV12-4, the J gene TRBJ1-2, with D uncertain. The V gene lost 7 bases and the J gene lost 8 bases, with 17 bases spanning the gap. CDR3 length: 13 amino acids. CDR3 sequence (DNA): TGTGCCAGCACCACCGCCGGCCCCAAGGGCTACACCTTC. This sequence encodes CASTTAGPKGYTF.

For this clone: Other DNA variants within this sample encode the same CDR3. The chain's CDR3 is CASSRNTGELFF. The CDR3 coding sequence is TGTGCCAGCTCACGAAACACCGGGGAGCTGTTTTTT. The chain recombines TRBV18 with TRBJ2-2; D is unresolved. Germline V gene sequence: CDR1 KGHSH, CDR2 LQKENI. V was clipped by 4 bases and J by 2 bases, with 2 bases between them. The CDR3 is 12 residues long.